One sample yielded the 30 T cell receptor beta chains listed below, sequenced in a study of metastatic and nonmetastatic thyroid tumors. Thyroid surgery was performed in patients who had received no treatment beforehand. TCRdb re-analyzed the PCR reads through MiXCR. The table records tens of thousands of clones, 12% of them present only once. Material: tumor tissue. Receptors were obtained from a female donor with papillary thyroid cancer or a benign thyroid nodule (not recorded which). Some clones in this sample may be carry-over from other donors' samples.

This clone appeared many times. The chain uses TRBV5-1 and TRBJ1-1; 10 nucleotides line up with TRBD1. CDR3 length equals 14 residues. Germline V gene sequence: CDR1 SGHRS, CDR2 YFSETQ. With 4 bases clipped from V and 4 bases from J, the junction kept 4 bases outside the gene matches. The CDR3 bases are TGCGCCAGCAGCCCGGGACAGGGGAGCACTGAAGCTTTCTTT. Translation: CASSPGQGSTEAFF.

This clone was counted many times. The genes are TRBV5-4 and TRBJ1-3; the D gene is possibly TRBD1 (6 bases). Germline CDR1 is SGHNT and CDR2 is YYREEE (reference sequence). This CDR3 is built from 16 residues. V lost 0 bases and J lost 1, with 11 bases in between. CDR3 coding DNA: TGTGCCAGCAGCTTGGTGGGGACAAAATCTGGAAACACCATATATTTT. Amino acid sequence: CASSLVGTKSGNTIYF.

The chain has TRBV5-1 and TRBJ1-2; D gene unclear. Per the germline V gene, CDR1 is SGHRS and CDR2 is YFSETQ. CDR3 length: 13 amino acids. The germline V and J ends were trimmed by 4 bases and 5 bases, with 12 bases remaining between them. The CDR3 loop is CASSLDVGYGYTF. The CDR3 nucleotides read TGCGCCAGCAGCCTCGATGTAGGGTATGGCTACACCTTC.

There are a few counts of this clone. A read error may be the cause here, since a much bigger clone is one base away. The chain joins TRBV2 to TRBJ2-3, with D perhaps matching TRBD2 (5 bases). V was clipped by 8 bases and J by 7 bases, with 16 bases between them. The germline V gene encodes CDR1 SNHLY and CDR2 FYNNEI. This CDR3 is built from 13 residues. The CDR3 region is CASSLSPGYTQYF. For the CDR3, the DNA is TGTGCCAGCTCTCTGAGCCCGGGGTATACGCAGTATTTT.

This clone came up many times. The CDR3 sequence is CATTPLATHNEQFF. CDR3 DNA sequence: TGTGCCACCACACCACTAGCGACCCACAATGAGCAGTTCTTC. J is TRBJ2-1 and V is TRBV19; 7 bases align to TRBD2. The CDR3 is 14 amino acids. CDR1 is LNHDA, CDR2 SQIVND, per germline (reference sequence). The V and J ends lost 10 bases and 5 bases, in that order; junction bases with no gene match: 11. The variable domain in full, with the rest retrieved from reference TRBV19 and TRBJ2-1, is DGGITQSPKYLFRKEGQNVTLSCEQNLNHDAMYWYRQDPGQGLRLIYYSQIVNDFQKGDIAEGYSVSREKKESFPLTVTSAQKNPTAFYLCATTPLATHNEQFFGPGTRLTVL.

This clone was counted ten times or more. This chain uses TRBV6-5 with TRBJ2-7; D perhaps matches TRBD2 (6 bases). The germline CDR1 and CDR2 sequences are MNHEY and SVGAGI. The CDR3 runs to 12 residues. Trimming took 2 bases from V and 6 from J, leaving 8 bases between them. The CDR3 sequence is CASSYRGGEQYF. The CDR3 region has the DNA TGTGCCAGCAGTTACAGGGGAGGCGAGCAGTACTTC.

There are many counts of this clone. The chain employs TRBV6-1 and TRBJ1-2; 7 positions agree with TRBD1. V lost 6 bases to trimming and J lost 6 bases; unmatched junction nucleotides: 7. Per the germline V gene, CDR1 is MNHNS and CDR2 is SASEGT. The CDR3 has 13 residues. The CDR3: CASRLQGLDGYTF. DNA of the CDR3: TGTGCCAGCAGACTACAGGGGTTGGATGGCTACACCTTC.

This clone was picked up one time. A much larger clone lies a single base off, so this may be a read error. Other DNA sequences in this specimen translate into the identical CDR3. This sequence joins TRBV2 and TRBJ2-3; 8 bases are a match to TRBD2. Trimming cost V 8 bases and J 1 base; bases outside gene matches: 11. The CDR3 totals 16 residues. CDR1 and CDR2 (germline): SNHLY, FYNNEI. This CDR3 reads CASRLAGAPGTDTQYF. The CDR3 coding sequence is TGTGCCAGCCGGCTAGCGGGCGCCCCTGGCACAGATACGCAGTATTTT.

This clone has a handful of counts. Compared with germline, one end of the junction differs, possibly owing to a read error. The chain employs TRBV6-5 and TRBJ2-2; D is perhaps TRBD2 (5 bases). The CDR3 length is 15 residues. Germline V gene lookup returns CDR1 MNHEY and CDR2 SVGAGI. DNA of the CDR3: TGTGCCAGCAGTTACAGACGTACGAACACCGGGGAGCTGTCTTTT. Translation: CASSYRRTNTGELSF.

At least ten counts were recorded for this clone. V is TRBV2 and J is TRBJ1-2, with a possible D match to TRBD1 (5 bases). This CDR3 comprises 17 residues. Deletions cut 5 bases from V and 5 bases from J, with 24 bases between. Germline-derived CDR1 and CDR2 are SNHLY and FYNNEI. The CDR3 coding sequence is TGTGCCAGCAGTCACCAGCCGGGACGTAGGGTTTGGTATGGCTACACCTTC. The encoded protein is CASSHQPGRRVWYGYTF.

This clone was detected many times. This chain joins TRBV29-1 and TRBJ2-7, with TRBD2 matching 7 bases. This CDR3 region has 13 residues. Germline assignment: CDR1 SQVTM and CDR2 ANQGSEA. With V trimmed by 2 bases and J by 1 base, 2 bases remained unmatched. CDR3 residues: CSVETSESYEQYF. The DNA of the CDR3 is TGCAGCGTTGAAACTAGCGAGTCCTACGAGCAGTACTTC.

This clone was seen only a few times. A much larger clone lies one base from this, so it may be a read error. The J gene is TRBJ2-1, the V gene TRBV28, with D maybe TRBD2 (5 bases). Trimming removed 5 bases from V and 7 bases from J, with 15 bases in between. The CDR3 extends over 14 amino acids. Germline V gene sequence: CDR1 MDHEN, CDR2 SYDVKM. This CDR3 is CASSPYGVRNEQFF. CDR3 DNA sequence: TGTGCCAGCAGTCCATACGGGGTTCGAAATGAGCAGTTCTTC.

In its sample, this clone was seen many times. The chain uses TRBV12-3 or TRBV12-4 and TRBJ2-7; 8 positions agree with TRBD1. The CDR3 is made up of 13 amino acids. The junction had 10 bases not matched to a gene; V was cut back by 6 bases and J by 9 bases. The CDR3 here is CASSLRQGSWQYF. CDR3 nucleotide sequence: TGTGCCAGCAGCCTAAGACAGGGGAGTTGGCAGTACTTC.

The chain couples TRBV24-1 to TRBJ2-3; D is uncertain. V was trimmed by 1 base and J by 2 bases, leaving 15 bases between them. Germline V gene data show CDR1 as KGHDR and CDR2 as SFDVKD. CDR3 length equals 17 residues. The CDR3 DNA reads TGTGCCACCAGTGATTTCGCCCATGGTTCCCCCACAGATACGCAGTATTTT. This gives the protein CATSDFAHGSPTDTQYF.

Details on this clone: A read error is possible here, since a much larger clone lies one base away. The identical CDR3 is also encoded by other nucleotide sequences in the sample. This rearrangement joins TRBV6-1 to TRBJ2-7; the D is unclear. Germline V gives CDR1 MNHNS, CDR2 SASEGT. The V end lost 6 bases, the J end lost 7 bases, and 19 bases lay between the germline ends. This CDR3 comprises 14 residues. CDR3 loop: CASSPAGTQGEQYF. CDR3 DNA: TGTGCCAGCAGCCCAGCCGGTACACAAGGGGAGCAGTACTTC.

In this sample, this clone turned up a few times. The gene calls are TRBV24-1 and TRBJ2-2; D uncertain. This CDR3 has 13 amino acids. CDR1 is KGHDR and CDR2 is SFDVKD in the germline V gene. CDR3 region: CSAGQANTGELFF. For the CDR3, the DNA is TGTTCCGCCGGGCAGGCGAACACCGGGGAGCTGTTTTTT.

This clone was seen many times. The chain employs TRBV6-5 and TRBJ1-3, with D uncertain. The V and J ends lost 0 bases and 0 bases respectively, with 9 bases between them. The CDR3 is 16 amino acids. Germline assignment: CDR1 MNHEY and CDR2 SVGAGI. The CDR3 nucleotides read TGTGCCAGCAGTTACTCGAGTTCTTTCTCTGGAAACACCATATATTTT. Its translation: CASSYSSSFSGNTIYF.

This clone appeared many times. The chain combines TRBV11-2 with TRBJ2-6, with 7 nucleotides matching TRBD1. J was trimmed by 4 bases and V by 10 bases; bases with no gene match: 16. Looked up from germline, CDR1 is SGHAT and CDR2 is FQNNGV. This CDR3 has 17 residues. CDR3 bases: TGTGCCATAAGAGACAGGGTTTGGACGGGCGGGGCCAACGTCCTGACTTTC. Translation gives CAIRDRVWTGGANVLTF.

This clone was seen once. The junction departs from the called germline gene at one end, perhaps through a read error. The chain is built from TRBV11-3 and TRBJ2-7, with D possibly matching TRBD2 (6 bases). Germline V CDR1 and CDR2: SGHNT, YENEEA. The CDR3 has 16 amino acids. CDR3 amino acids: CANSPTGAIGSREQYF. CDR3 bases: TGTGCCAACAGCCCCACCGGAGCCATCGGGAGTCGCGAGCAGTACTTC.

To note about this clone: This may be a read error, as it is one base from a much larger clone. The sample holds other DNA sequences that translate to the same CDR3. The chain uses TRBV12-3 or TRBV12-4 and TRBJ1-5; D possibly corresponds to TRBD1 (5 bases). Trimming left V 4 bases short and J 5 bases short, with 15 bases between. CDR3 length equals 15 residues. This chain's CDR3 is CASSSSGANHQPQHF. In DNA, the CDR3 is TGTGCCAGCAGTTCTAGCGGGGCTAATCATCAGCCCCAGCATTTT.

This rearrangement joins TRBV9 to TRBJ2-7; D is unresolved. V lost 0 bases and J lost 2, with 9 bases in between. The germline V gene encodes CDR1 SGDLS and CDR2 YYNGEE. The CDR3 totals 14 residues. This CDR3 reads CASSVADHPYEQYF. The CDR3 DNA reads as TGTGCCAGCAGCGTAGCTGACCACCCCTACGAGCAGTACTTC.

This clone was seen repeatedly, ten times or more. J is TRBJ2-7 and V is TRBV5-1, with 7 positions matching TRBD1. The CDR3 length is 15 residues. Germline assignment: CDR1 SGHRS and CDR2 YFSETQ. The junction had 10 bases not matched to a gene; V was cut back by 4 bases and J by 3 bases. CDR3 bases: TGCGCCAGCAGCGCGCGGACAGGCCAGAACTACGAGCAGTACTTC. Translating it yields CASSARTGQNYEQYF.

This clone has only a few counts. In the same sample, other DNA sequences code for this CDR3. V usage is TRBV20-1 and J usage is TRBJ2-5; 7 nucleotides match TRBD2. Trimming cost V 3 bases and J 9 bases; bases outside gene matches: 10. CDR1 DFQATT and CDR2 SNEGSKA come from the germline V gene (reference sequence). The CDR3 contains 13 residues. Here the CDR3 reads CSASLGGLEAQYF. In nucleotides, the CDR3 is TGCAGTGCTAGTCTGGGGGGGTTGGAGGCCCAGTACTTC.

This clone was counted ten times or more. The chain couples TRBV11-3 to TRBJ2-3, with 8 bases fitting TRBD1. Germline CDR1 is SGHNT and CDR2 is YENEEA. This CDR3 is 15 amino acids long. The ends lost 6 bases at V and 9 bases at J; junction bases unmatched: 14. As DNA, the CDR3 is TGTGCCAGCAGTTTCACGGACAGGGTGGCGATGACGCAGTATTTT. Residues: CASSFTDRVAMTQYF.

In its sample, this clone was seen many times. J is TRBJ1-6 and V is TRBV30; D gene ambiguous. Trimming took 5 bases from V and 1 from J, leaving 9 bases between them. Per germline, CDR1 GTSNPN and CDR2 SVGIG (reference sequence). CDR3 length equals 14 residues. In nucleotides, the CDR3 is TGTGCCTGGCGACCGGGGTCCTATAATTCACCCCTCCACTTT. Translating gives CAWRPGSYNSPLHF.

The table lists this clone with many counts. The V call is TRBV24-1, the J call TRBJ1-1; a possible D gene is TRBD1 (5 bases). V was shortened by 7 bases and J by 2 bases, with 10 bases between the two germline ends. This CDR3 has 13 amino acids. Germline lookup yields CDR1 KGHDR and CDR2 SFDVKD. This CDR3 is CATRGHANTEAFF. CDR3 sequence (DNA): TGTGCCACCAGAGGACATGCCAACACTGAAGCTTTCTTT.

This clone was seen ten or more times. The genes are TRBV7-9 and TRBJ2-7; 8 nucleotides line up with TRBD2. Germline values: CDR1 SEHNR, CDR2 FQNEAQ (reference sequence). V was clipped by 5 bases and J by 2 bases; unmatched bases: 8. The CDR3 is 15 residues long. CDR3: CASSRTFSGTYEQYF. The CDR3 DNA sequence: TGTGCCAGCAGCCGAACCTTTAGCGGGACCTACGAGCAGTACTTC.

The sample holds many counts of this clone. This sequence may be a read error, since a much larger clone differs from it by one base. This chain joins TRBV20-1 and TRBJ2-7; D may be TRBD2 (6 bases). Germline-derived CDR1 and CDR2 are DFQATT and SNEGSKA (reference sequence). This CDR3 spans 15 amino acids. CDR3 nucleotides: TGCAGTGCTAGTAGTTTGCGGGGCGCCTCCTACGAGCAGCACTTC. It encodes CSASSLRGASYEQHF.

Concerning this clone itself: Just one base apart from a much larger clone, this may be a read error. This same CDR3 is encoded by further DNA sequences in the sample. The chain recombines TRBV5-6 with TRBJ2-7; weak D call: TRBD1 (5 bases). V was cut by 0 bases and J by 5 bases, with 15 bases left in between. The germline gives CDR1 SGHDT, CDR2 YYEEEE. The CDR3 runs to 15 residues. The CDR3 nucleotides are TGTGCCAGCAGCTTGGTCGGTTGGGAAGGGGACGAGCAGTACTTC. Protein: CASSLVGWEGDEQYF. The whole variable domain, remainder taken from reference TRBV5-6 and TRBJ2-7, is DAGVTQSPTHLIKTRGQQVTLRCSPKSGHDTVSWYQQALGQGPQFIFQYYEEEERQRGNFPDRFSGHQFPNYSSELNVNALLLGDSALYLCASSLVGWEGDEQYFGPGTRLTVT.

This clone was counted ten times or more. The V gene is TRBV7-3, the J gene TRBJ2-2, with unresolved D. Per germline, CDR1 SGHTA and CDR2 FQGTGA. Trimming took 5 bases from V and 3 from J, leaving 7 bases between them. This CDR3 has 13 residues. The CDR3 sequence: CASSPVYTGELFF. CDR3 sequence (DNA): TGTGCCAGCAGCCCCGTATACACCGGGGAGCTGTTTTTT. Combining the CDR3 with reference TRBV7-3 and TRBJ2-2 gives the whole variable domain GAGVSQTPSNKVTEKGKYVELRCDPISGHTALYWYRQSLGQGPEFLIYFQGTGAADDSGLPNDRFFAVRPEGSVSTLKIQRTERGDSAVYLCASSPVYTGELFFGEGSRLTVL.